The 8 T cell receptor beta chains below all came from one sample that was sequenced in a study of blood T cell repertoires in COVID-19. Sequencing used immunoSEQ multiplex PCR; TCRdb keeps in-frame clones, though not all of them. Here the sample spans more than 150,000 clones, more than 80% being singletons. Material: peripheral blood. These TCRs come from a woman aged 80 or over with COVID-19, enrolled during active disease.

V and J are TRBV11-2 and TRBJ2-1; weak D call: TRBD2 (6 bases). CDR1 SGHAT and CDR2 FQNNGV come from the germline V gene. This CDR3 contains 15 residues. Deletions cut 1 base from V and 6 bases from J, with 13 bases between. As DNA, the CDR3 is TGTGCCAGCAGCTTAGTCCCGGGACTCCTCAATGAGCAGTTCTTC. Translated: CASSLVPGLLNEQFF.

The CDR3 DNA is TGTGCCAGCAGCCCGCCGTCGGGGGGGCGCGGGTATGGCTACACCTTC. It is translated as CASSPPSGGRGYGYTF. The gene calls are TRBV5-6 and TRBJ1-2; D might be TRBD1 (6 bases). With 4 bases removed from V and 5 bases from J, the gap between germline ends came to 21 bases. The CDR3 extends over 16 amino acids. CDR1 is SGHDT, CDR2 YYEEEE, per germline.

This chain uses TRBV7-9 with TRBJ2-1; D is ambiguous. The CDR3 sequence is 15 residues long. V lost 5 bases to trimming and J lost 0 bases, with 11 bases between them. In germline, CDR1 is SEHNR, CDR2 FQNEAQ (reference sequence). The CDR3 protein is CASSPQELSYNEQFF. The DNA for the CDR3 is TGTGCCAGCAGCCCGCAGGAACTCTCCTACAATGAGCAGTTCTTC.

The rearrangement joins TRBV2 to TRBJ2-7; D is undetermined. The germline gives CDR1 SNHLY, CDR2 FYNNEI. V was clipped by 4 bases and J by 0 bases, with 10 bases between them. This CDR3 has 14 residues. The CDR3 nucleotides are TGTGCCAGCAGTGCTGACATAAACTCCTACGAGCAGTACTTC. Its translation is CASSADINSYEQYF.

J is TRBJ2-7 and V is TRBV18; D possibly corresponds to TRBD2 (6 bases). V was pared by 5 bases and J by 3 bases, with 11 bases between. CDR1 and CDR2 from the germline V gene are KGHSH and LQKENI. This CDR3 contains 13 residues. The CDR3 region has the DNA TGTGCCAGCTCAGCGGGGACGAACTACGAGCAGTACTTC. Translating gives CASSAGTNYEQYF.

This clone was recorded a few times. The chain recombines TRBV6-5 with TRBJ1-2, with D unresolved. This CDR3 is 13 amino acids long. The V gene lost 7 bases and the J gene lost 8 bases, with 17 bases spanning the gap. Germline V gene lookup returns CDR1 MNHEY and CDR2 SVGAGI. CDR3 region: CASTIIGVGGYTF. DNA of the CDR3: TGTGCCAGCACCATAATCGGGGTGGGAGGCTACACCTTC.

The chain links TRBV5-1 to TRBJ2-1, with 9 nucleotides matching TRBD1. The CDR3 totals 14 residues. The germline CDR1 and CDR2 sequences are SGHRS and YFSETQ. Trimming took 4 bases from V and 8 from J; bases not matched to a gene: 7. The CDR3 DNA reads TGCGCCAGCAGCCCACGACAGGGGGTACATGAGCAGTTCTTC. It is translated as CASSPRQGVHEQFF.

This clone was recorded once. This chain uses TRBV4-2 with TRBJ2-2, with TRBD1 identical over 7 bases. This CDR3 is 15 amino acids long. Unmatched junction bases numbered 4, after V lost 0 bases and J lost 6 bases. The germline CDR1 and CDR2 sequences are LGHNA and YNFKEQ. CDR3 protein: CASSQERGRAGELFF. As DNA, the CDR3 is TGTGCCAGCAGCCAAGAAAGGGGGCGGGCCGGGGAGCTGTTTTTT.